Listed here is a single TCR beta chain. The antigen is not known. This entry comes from a study of cytomegalovirus exposure and HLA in healthy donors. Regarding the study as a whole: A later analysis reported that several of the most significant clusters appeared to be linked to common viral pathogens, among them Epstein-Barr virus. Accurate predictions that matched the HLA-A and HLA-B alleles of most subjects were reportedly made from TCR beta sequences.

The CDR3 runs 15 residues. The J segment lost 4 bases and the V segment lost 5 bases, leaving 9 bases of the junction unmatched. Germline V gives CDR1 SGHKS, CDR2 YYEKEE (reference sequence). With 60 Vbeta and 13 Jbeta primers, the PCR was carried out. Data came from immunoSEQ multiplex PCR; TCRdb stores just in-frame clones and leaves some out. The top ten hold over 3% of the sample, which has 95,000 to 100,000 clones, around 77% seen once. Among the donors, all were healthy bone marrow donors. The source of this sequence is a man aged 35 to 55 in good health and CMV-seronegative. The J gene is TRBJ2-1, the V gene TRBV5-5; TRBD2 matches 7 bases. Material: PBMCs. The DNA of the CDR3 is TGTGCCAGCAGTTCAATAGCGGGTCTTTACAATGAGCAGTTCTTC. It encodes CASSSIAGLYNEQFF.